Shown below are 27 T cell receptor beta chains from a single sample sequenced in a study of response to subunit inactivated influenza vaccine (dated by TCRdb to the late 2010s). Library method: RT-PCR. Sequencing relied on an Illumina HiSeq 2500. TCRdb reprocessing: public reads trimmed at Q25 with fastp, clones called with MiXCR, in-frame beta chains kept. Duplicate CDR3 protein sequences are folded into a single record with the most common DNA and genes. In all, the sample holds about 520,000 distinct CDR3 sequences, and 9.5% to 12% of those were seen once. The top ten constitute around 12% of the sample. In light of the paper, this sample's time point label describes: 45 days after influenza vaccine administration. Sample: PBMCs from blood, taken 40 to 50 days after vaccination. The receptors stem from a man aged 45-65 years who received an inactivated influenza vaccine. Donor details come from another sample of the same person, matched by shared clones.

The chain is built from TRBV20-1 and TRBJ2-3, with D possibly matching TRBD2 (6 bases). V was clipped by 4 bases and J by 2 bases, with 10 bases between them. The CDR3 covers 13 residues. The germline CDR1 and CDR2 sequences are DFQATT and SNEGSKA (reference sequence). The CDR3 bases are TGCAGTGCTACTCTAGCGTCCACAGATACGCAGTATTTT. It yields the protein CSATLASTDTQYF.

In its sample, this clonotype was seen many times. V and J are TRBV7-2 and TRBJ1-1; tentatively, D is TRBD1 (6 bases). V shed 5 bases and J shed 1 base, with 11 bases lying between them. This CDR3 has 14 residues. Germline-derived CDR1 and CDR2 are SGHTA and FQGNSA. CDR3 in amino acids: CASSVQGGNTEAFF. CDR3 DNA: TGTGCCAGCAGCGTACAGGGCGGGAACACTGAAGCTTTCTTT.

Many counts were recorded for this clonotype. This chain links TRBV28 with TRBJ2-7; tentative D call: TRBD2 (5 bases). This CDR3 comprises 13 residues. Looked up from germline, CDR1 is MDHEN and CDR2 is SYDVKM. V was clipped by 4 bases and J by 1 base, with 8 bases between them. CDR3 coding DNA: TGTGCCAGCAGTTCGGGGTGGTCCTACGAGCAGTACTTC. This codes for CASSSGWSYEQYF.

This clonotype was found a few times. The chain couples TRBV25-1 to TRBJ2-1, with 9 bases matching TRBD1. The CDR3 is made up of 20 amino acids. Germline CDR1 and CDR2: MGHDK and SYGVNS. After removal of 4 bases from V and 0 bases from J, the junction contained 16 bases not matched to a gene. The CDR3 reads CASSGPGTGSSGSSYNEQFF. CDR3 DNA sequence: TGTGCCAGCAGTGGTCCCGGGACAGGGTCCTCGGGGAGCTCCTACAATGAGCAGTTCTTC. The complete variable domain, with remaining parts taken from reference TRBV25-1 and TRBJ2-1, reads EADIYQTPRYLVIGTGKKITLECSQTMGHDKMYWYQQDPGMELHLIHYSYGVNSTEKGDLSSESTVSRIRTEHFPLTLESARPSHTSQYLCASSGPGTGSSGSSYNEQFFGPGTRLTVL.

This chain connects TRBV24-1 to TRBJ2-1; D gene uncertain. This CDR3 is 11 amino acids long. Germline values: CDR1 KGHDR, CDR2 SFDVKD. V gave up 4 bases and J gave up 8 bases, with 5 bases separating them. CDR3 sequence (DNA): TGTGCCACCAGTGAAGGATATGAGCAGTTCTTC. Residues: CATSEGYEQFF.

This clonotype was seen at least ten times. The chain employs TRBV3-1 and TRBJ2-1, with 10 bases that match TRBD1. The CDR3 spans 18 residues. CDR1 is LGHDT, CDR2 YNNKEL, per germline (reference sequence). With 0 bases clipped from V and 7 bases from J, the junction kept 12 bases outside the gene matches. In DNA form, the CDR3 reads TGTGCCAGCAGCCAAGAATTCCCCGGGACAGGGGTGGTTAATGAGCAGTTCTTC. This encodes CASSQEFPGTGVVNEQFF.

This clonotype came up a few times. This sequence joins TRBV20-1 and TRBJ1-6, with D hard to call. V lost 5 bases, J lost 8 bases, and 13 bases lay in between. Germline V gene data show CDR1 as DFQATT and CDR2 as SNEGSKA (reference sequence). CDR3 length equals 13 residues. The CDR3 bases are TGCAGTGCTGGACGGGAGGGAGATTCACCCCTCCACTTT. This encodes CSAGREGDSPLHF.

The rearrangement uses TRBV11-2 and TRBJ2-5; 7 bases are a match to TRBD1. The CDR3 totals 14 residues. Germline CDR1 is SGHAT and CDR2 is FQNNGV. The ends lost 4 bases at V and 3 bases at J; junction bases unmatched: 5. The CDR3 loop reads CASSSRDREETQYF. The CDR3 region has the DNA TGTGCCAGCAGCTCCCGGGACAGAGAAGAGACCCAGTACTTC.

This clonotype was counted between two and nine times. The CDR3 loop is CASSWGAENGYTF. CDR3 nucleotides: TGCGCCAGCAGCTGGGGGGCGGAAAACGGCTACACCTTC. This chain links TRBV5-1 with TRBJ1-2, with D maybe TRBD1 (6 bases). The CDR3 spans 13 residues. Germline V gives CDR1 SGHRS, CDR2 YFSETQ. V gave up 3 bases and J gave up 8 bases, with 14 bases separating them.

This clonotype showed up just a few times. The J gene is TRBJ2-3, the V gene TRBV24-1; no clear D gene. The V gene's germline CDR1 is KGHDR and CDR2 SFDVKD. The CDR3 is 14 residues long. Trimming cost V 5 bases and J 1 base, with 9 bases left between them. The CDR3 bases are TGTGCCACCAGTGTGGACGGCGGCACAGATACGCAGTATTTT. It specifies CATSVDGGTDTQYF.

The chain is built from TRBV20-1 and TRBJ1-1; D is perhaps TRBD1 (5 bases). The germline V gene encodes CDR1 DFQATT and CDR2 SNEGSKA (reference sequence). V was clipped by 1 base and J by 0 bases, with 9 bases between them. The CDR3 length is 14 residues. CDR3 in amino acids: CSARGGGLNTEAFF. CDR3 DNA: TGCAGTGCTAGAGGGGGGGGGTTGAACACTGAAGCTTTCTTT.

The CDR3 region is CAISESLSGLAYEQYF. The DNA of the CDR3 is TGTGCCATCAGTGAGTCGCTTTCCGGACTAGCCTACGAGCAGTACTTC. The chain carries TRBV10-3 and TRBJ2-7; TRBD2 aligns across 7 bases. Germline CDR1 reads ENHRY; CDR2 reads SYGVKD. This CDR3 spans 16 amino acids. After removal of 0 bases from V and 2 bases from J, the junction contained 7 bases not matched to a gene.

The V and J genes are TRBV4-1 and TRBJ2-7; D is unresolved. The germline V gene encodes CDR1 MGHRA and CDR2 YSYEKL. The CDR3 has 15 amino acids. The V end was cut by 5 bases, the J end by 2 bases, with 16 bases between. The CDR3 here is CASSKYRTVAYEQYF. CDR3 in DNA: TGCGCCAGCAGCAAGTATCGGACGGTGGCCTACGAGCAGTACTTC.

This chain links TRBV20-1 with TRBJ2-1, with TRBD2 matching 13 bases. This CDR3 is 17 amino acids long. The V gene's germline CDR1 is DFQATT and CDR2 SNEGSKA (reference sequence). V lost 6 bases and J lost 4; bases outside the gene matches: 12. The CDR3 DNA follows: TGCAGTGCCTTAAGACTAGCGGGGGGAACTCCTTACAATGAGCAGTTCTTC. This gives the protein CSALRLAGGTPYNEQFF.

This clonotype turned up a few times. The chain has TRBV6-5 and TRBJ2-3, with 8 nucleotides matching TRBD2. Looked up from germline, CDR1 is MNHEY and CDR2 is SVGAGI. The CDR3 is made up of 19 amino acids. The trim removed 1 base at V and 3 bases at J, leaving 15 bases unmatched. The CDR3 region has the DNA TGTGCCAGCAGTTACTACAGGCTCCCCGGAATAGCGGGAACAGATACGCAGTATTTT. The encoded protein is CASSYYRLPGIAGTDTQYF.

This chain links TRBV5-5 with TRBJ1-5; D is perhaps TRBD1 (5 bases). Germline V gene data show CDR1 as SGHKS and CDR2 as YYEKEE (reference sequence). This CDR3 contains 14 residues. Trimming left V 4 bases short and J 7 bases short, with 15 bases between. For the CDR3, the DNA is TGTGCCAGCAGCCCCGGGGGGGTCGGGCAGCCCCAGCATTTT. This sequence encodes CASSPGGVGQPQHF.

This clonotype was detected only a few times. The CDR3 DNA follows: TGTGCCAGCAGTCCCGGGACAGGGGTCACCGGGGAGCTGTTTTTT. Amino acids: CASSPGTGVTGELFF. This chain connects TRBV7-9 to TRBJ2-2; TRBD1 agrees at 10 bases. The CDR3 is 15 amino acids. J lost 4 bases, V lost 6 bases, and 5 bases had no gene match. Germline CDR1 is SEHNR and CDR2 is FQNEAQ (reference sequence).

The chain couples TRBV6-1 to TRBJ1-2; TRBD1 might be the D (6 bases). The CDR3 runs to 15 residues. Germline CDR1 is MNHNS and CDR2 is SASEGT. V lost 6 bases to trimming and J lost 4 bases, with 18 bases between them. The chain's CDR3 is CASRRDFRGTYGYTF. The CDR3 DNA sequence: TGTGCCAGCAGACGGGATTTTAGGGGGACCTATGGCTACACCTTC.

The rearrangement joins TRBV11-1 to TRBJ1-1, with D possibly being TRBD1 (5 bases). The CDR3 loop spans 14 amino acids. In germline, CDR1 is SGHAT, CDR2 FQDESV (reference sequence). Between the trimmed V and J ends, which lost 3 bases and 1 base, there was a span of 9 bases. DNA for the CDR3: TGTGCCAGCAGCTTTCGACAGCAGAACACTGAAGCTTTCTTT. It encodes CASSFRQQNTEAFF. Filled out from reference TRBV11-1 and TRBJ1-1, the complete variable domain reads EAEVAQSPRYKITEKSQAVAFWCDPISGHATLYWYRQILGQGPELLVQFQDESVVDDSQLPKDRFSAERLKGVDSTLKIQPAELGDSAMYLCASSFRQQNTEAFFGQGTRLTVV.

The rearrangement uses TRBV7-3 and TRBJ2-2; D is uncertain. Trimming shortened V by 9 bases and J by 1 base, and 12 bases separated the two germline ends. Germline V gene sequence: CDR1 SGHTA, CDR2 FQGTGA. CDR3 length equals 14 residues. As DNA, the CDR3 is TGTGCCAGTGCGCGAGAGAGGAACACCGGGGAGCTGTTTTTT. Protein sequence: CASARERNTGELFF.

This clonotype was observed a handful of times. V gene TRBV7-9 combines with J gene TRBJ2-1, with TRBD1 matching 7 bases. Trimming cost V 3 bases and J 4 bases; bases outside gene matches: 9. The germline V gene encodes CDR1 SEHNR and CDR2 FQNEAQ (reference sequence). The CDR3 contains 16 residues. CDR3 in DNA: TGTGCCAGCAGCTTGCAAGGTCAGGGGGTGTACAATGAGCAGTTCTTC. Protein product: CASSLQGQGVYNEQFF. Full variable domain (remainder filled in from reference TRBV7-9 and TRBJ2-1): DTGVSQNPRHKITKRGQNVTFRCDPISEHNRLYWYRQTLGQGPEFLTYFQNEAQLEKSRLLSDRFSAERPKGSFSTLEIQRTEQGDSAMYLCASSLQGQGVYNEQFFGPGTRLTVL.

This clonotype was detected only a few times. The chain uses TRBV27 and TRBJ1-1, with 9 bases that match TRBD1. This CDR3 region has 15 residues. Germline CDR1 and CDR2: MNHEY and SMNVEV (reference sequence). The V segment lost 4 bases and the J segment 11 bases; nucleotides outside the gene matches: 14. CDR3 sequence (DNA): TGTGCCAGCAGTTCCCGCGGGACAGGGCCGCGTGACGCTTTCTTT. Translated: CASSSRGTGPRDAFF.

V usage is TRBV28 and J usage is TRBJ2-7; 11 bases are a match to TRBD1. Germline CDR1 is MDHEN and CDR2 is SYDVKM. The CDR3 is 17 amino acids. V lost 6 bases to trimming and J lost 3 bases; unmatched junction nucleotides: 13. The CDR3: CASSWTGGLPSLYEQYF. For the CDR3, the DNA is TGTGCCAGCAGCTGGACAGGGGGCCTACCGTCCCTCTACGAGCAGTACTTC.

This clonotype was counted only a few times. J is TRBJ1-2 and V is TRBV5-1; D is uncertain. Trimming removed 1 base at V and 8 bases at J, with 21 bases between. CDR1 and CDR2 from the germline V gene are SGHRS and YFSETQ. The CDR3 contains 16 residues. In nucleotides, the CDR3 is TGCGCCAGCAGCTTGACTTCCGGACCGGGATCGGGAGGCTACACCTTC. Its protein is CASSLTSGPGSGGYTF.

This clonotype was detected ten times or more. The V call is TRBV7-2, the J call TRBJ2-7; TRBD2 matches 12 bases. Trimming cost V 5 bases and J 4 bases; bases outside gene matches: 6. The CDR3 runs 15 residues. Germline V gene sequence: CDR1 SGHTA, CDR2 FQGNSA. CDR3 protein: CASSLLAGGRYEQYF. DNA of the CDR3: TGTGCCAGCAGCCTTCTAGCGGGAGGGCGGTACGAGCAGTACTTC.

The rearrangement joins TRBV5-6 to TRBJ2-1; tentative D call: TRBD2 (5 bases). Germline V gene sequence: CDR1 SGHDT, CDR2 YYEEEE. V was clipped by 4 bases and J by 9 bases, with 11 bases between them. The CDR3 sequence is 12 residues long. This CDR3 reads CASSETRAEQFF. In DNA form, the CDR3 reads TGTGCCAGCAGCGAAACTAGGGCTGAGCAGTTCTTC.

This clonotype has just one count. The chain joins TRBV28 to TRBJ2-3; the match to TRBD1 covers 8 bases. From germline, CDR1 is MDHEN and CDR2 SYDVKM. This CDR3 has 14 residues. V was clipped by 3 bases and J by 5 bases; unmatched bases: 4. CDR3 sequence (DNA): TGTGCCAGCAGTTTTAGCAGGGGGCAAGATACGCAGTATTTT. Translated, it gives CASSFSRGQDTQYF.